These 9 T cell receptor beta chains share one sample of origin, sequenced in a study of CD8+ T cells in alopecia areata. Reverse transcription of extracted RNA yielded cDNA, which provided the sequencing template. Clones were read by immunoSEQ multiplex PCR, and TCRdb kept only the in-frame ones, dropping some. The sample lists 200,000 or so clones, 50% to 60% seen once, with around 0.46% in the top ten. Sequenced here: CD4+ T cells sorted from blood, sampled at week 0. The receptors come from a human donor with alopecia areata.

The CDR3 DNA is TGTGCCACCAGCAGTGTTTCTGGGGGCGCCGGAAACACCATATATTTT. Encoded protein: CATSSVSGGAGNTIYF. The chain links TRBV15 to TRBJ1-3; tentative D call: TRBD1 (6 bases). There are 16 residues in the CDR3. Between the trimmed V and J ends, which lost 3 bases and 4 bases, there was a span of 16 bases. CDR1 is LNHNV and CDR2 is YYDKDF in the germline V gene (reference sequence).

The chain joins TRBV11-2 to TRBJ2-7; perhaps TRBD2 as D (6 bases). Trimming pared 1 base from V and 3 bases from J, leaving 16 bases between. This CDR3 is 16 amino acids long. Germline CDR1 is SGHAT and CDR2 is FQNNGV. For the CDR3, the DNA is TGTGCCAGCAGCTTAGGTACAGGTCGGGGGTACTACGAGCAGTACTTC. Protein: CASSLGTGRGYYEQYF.

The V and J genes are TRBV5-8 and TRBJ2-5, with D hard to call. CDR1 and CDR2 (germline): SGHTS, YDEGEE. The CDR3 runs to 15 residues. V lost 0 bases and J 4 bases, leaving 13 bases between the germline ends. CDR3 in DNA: TGTGCCAGCAGCTTGGATCCCGGTTCAGGAGAGACCCAGTACTTC. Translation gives CASSLDPGSGETQYF. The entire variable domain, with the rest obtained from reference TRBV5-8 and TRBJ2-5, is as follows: EAGVTQSPTHLIKTRGQQATLRCSPISGHTSVYWYQQALGLGLQFLLWYDEGEERNRGNFPPRFSGRQFPNYSSELNVNALELEDSALYLCASSLDPGSGETQYFGPGTRLLVL.

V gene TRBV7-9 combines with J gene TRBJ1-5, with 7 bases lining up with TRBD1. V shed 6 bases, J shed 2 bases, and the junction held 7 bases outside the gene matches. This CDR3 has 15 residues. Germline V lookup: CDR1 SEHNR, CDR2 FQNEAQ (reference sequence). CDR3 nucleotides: TGTGCCAGCAGTTCCGACAGGGTTGGCAATCAGCCCCAGCATTTT. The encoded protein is CASSSDRVGNQPQHF.

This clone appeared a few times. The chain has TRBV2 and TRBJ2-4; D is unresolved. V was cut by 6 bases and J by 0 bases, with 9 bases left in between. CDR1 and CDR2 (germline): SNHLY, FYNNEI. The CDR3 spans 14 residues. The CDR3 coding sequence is TGTGCCAGCAGGCGCAGTCTAGCCAAAAACATTCAGTACTTC. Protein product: CASRRSLAKNIQYF.

The CDR3 nucleotides are TGCGCCAGCAGCGCAACAGGGGCCGGGGTCGGGGAGCTGTTTTTT. It specifies CASSATGAGVGELFF. J is TRBJ2-2 and V is TRBV4-1; 7 bases match TRBD1. J gave up 7 bases and V 5 bases, and 10 bases lay outside the gene matches. Looked up from germline, CDR1 is MGHRA and CDR2 is YSYEKL. This CDR3 region has 15 residues.

The CDR3 bases are TGTGCCAGCAGTGAAGTAGCCGCTACACCCTACGAGCAGTACTTC. It is translated as CASSEVAATPYEQYF. This chain joins TRBV6-1 and TRBJ2-7; D is ambiguous. Germline V gives CDR1 MNHNS, CDR2 SASEGT. The CDR3 extends over 15 amino acids. The ends were cut back, 1 base at V and 2 bases at J, with 12 bases in the middle.

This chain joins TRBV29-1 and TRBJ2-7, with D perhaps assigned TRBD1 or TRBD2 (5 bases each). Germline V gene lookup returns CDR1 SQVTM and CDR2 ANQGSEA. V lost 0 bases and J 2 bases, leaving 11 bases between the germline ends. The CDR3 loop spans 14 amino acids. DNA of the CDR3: TGCAGCGTTGAAGATTGGGGGACCACCTACGAGCAGTACTTC. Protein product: CSVEDWGTTYEQYF.

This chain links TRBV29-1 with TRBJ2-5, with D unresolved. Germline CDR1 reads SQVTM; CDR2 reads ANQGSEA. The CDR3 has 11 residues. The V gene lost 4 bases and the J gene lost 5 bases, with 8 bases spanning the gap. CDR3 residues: CSVGSRETQYF. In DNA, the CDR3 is TGCAGCGTTGGGTCGAGGGAGACCCAGTACTTC.